These 22 T cell receptor beta chains were all obtained from the same sample, sequenced in a study of cytomegalovirus exposure and HLA in healthy donors. PCR was performed using 60 Vbeta and 13 Jbeta primers. The repertoire was sequenced with immunoSEQ multiplex PCR; TCRdb's copy has only in-frame clones and lacks some. The table has under 70,000 clones, 77% seen once; the top ten hold approximately 2.4%. Sequences were obtained from PBMCs. All receptors come from a female donor in good health and CMV-seronegative.

This clone was seen once. This chain links TRBV5-8 with TRBJ1-2; 7 bases map to TRBD1. Germline CDR1 reads SGHTS; CDR2 reads YDEGEE. CDR3 length equals 16 residues. V shed 3 bases, J shed 8 bases, and the junction held 16 bases outside the gene matches. Here the CDR3 DNA reads TGTGCCAGCAGCTCGAGACAGGGCCCCCGGGAACGGGGCTACACCTTC. It specifies CASSSRQGPRERGYTF.

In its sample, this clone was seen a few times. The chain is built from TRBV6-4 and TRBJ2-3; TRBD2 agrees at 10 bases. This CDR3 region has 14 residues. Germline V gene data show CDR1 as MRHNA and CDR2 as SNTAGT. V dropped 8 bases and J dropped 4; count of bases not matched to a gene: 6. CDR3 region: CASRSGGAADTQYF. DNA of the CDR3: TGTGCCAGCCGAAGCGGGGGGGCCGCAGATACGCAGTATTTT.

J is TRBJ2-3 and V is TRBV7-9; perhaps TRBD1 as D (6 bases). In germline, CDR1 is SEHNR, CDR2 FQNEAQ (reference sequence). The CDR3 consists of 17 residues. V was pared by 5 bases and J by 4 bases, with 22 bases between. Here the CDR3 DNA reads TGTGCCAGCAGCCCCCTACAGGGAAAACGAGGGGCAGATACGCAGTATTTT. It translates to CASSPLQGKRGADTQYF.

This chain joins TRBV27 and TRBJ2-1; 12 nucleotides line up with TRBD1. This CDR3 contains 19 residues. The J segment lost 1 base and the V segment lost 5 bases, leaving 12 bases of the junction unmatched. The V gene's germline CDR1 is MNHEY and CDR2 SMNVEV (reference sequence). The CDR3: CASSAPGQGAKRSYNEQFF. CDR3 nucleotides: TGTGCCAGCAGTGCCCCGGGACAGGGGGCGAAGAGGTCCTACAATGAGCAGTTCTTC.

The chain has TRBV6-1 and TRBJ1-5; 7 nucleotides match TRBD1. Germline-derived CDR1 and CDR2 are MNHNS and SASEGT. CDR3 size: 15 residues. The V and J ends lost 6 bases and 2 bases, in that order; junction bases with no gene match: 7. The CDR3 loop is CASRGLGTGNQPQHF. The CDR3 DNA reads as TGTGCCAGCAGGGGCCTTGGGACAGGCAATCAGCCCCAGCATTTT.

This chain connects TRBV18 to TRBJ2-5, with D perhaps TRBD1 (6 bases). The assigned J gene may be wrong: the sequence end matches TRBJ2-7 better. This CDR3 has 15 residues. Germline CDR1 reads KGHSH; CDR2 reads LQKENI. The CDR3 DNA reads as TGTGCCAGCTCACCTGGACAGCCCAACTCCTACGAGCAGTACTTC. It is translated as CASSPGQPNSYEQYF.

The chain employs TRBV27 and TRBJ1-5, with 9 bases aligning to TRBD1. Trimming took 6 bases from V and 6 from J; bases not matched to a gene: 9. Germline V CDR1 and CDR2: MNHEY, SMNVEV (reference sequence). There are 15 residues in the CDR3. The CDR3 reads CASSPGQGMSQPQHF. The CDR3, as DNA: TGTGCCAGCAGCCCGGGACAGGGAATGAGTCAGCCCCAGCATTTT.

This chain connects TRBV6-5 to TRBJ1-6; 7 bases align to TRBD1. V lost 0 bases to trimming and J lost 7 bases; unmatched junction nucleotides: 3. This CDR3 is 15 amino acids long. Germline V gives CDR1 MNHEY, CDR2 SVGAGI. In nucleotides, the CDR3 is TGTGCCAGCAGTTACTCCGGGGACAGAAATTCACCCCTCCACTTT. It is translated as CASSYSGDRNSPLHF.

The CDR3 sequence: CASARGPSYEQYF. CDR3 DNA sequence: TGTGCCAGCGCCAGGGGCCCTTCCTACGAGCAGTACTTC. The V call is TRBV13, the J call TRBJ2-5; D is possibly TRBD1 (6 bases). The J call is doubtful: the DNA matches TRBJ2-7 better. Germline V gene lookup returns CDR1 PRHDT and CDR2 FYEKMQ (reference sequence). This CDR3 has 13 residues.

V is TRBV27 and J is TRBJ2-5; TRBD1 matches 9 bases. V dropped 5 bases and J dropped 5; count of bases not matched to a gene: 12. The CDR3 consists of 16 residues. CDR1 is MNHEY and CDR2 is SMNVEV in the germline V gene (reference sequence). The CDR3 here is CASSLSTGGLGETQYF. In DNA form, the CDR3 reads TGTGCCAGCAGTCTTTCGACAGGGGGTTTGGGGGAGACCCAGTACTTC.

The chain employs TRBV30 and TRBJ1-1; D may be TRBD1 (5 bases). The length of the CDR3 is 15 residues. Trimming left V 2 bases short and J 6 bases short, with 19 bases between. Germline V gene sequence: CDR1 GTSNPN, CDR2 SVGIG (reference sequence). For the CDR3, the DNA is TGTGCCTGGAGTCCGTCCAAGGGGCTGACGGCTGAAGCTTTCTTT. Translation: CAWSPSKGLTAEAFF.

This rearrangement joins TRBV7-2 to TRBJ2-5, with D possibly matching TRBD2 (7 bases). With 5 bases removed from V and 5 bases from J, the gap between germline ends came to 15 bases. The CDR3 contains 14 residues. Germline V gene lookup returns CDR1 SGHTA and CDR2 FQGNSA. The CDR3 bases are TGTGCCAGCAGCCCTAAGGGGGGAGGGGAGACCCAGTACTTC. Translating gives CASSPKGGGETQYF.

J is TRBJ2-3 and V is TRBV4-3; D remains ambiguous. V was clipped by 1 base and J by 3 bases, with 5 bases between them. Germline V gene data show CDR1 as LGHNA and CDR2 as YSLEER. The CDR3 length is 13 residues. CDR3 loop: CASSQARTDTQYF. CDR3 coding DNA: TGCGCCAGCAGCCAAGCTCGGACAGATACGCAGTATTTT.

The J gene is TRBJ2-7, the V gene TRBV7-6; 9 positions match TRBD1. V shed 1 base, J shed 6 bases, and the junction held 7 bases outside the gene matches. From germline, CDR1 is SGHVS and CDR2 FNYEAQ. The CDR3 runs to 15 residues. This CDR3 is CASSLGPDRGSEQYF. CDR3 bases: TGTGCCAGCAGCTTAGGACCGGACAGGGGTTCCGAGCAGTACTTC.

This clone qualifies as medium-sized. The chain combines TRBV21-1 with TRBJ2-7; TRBD1 is the table's D call and was not checked against the DNA. TRBV21-1 is termed a pseudogene. The CDR3 is 16 amino acids. The CDR3 sequence is CASSPLIRPGGHEQYF. The CDR3 coding sequence is TGTGCCAGCAGCCCGCTAATACGTCCTGGGGGCCACGAGCAGTACTTC.

This clone was recorded only once. The CDR3 here is CASSLSPRGNQETQYF. CDR3 in DNA: TGTGCCAGCAGCTTAAGCCCCAGAGGGAATCAGGAGACCCAGTACTTC. The chain joins TRBV7-3 to TRBJ2-5; D is perhaps TRBD2 (5 bases). The CDR3 covers 16 residues. The V gene lost 1 base and the J gene lost 5 bases, with 17 bases spanning the gap. CDR1 and CDR2 from the germline V gene are SGHTA and FQGTGA.

This clone was seen once. This chain uses TRBV18 with TRBJ2-7; TRBD1 agrees at 7 bases. The CDR3 covers 15 residues. Trimming at V came to 3 bases and at J to 0 bases, leaving 5 bases not matched to a gene. The germline gives CDR1 KGHSH, CDR2 LQKENI. The CDR3 reads CASSPGQSFSYEQYF. As DNA, the CDR3 is TGTGCCAGCTCACCGGGACAGTCTTTCTCCTACGAGCAGTACTTC.

This chain links TRBV28 with TRBJ1-2; the D gene is possibly TRBD1 (6 bases). CDR1 and CDR2 from the germline V gene are MDHEN and SYDVKM. The germline V and J ends were trimmed by 5 bases and 2 bases, with 12 bases remaining between them. This CDR3 spans 14 amino acids. The CDR3 bases are TGTGCCAGCAGTCCCGGGGGGCCAAACTATGGCTACACCTTC. As protein: CASSPGGPNYGYTF.

This clone was seen a few times. This sequence joins TRBV25-1 and TRBJ2-2; the D is unclear. V was clipped by 1 base and J by 8 bases, with 8 bases between them. This CDR3 is 13 amino acids long. Germline V CDR1 and CDR2: MGHDK, SYGVNS. CDR3 residues: CASSESSRGELFF. For the CDR3, the DNA is TGTGCCAGCAGTGAATCAAGCAGGGGGGAGCTGTTTTTT. Looking up the rest from reference TRBV25-1 and TRBJ2-2 gives the full variable domain: EADIYQTPRYLVIGTGKKITLECSQTMGHDKMYWYQQDPGMELHLIHYSYGVNSTEKGDLSSESTVSRIRTEHFPLTLESARPSHTSQYLCASSESSRGELFFGEGSRLTVL.

The CDR3 reads CASSPAEKMNTEAFF. CDR3 sequence (DNA): TGTGCCAGCTCACCCGCGGAAAAAATGAACACTGAAGCTTTCTTT. This chain links TRBV18 with TRBJ1-1; no reliable D call. The CDR3 contains 15 residues. Trimming left V 3 bases short and J 0 bases short, with 11 bases between. CDR1 and CDR2 (germline): KGHSH, LQKENI.

CDR3 protein: CASSSPDSWDTQYF. The CDR3 bases are TGTGCCAGCAGCTCCCCTGACAGTTGGGATACGCAGTATTTT. The chain uses TRBV7-3 and TRBJ2-3; D is perhaps TRBD1 (5 bases). This CDR3 contains 14 residues. CDR1 and CDR2 from the germline V gene are SGHTA and FQGTGA. V was clipped by 4 bases and J by 6 bases, with 14 bases between them.

V and J are TRBV19 and TRBJ2-1; 9 nucleotides agree with TRBD2. V was clipped by 6 bases and J by 10 bases; unmatched bases: 10. The CDR3 totals 14 residues. The germline V gene has CDR1 LNHDA and CDR2 SQIVND (reference sequence). The CDR3 coding sequence is TGTGCCAGTAGACGGCGCGGGGGGGGCAGAGAGCAGTTCTTC. Translated: CASRRRGGGREQFF.